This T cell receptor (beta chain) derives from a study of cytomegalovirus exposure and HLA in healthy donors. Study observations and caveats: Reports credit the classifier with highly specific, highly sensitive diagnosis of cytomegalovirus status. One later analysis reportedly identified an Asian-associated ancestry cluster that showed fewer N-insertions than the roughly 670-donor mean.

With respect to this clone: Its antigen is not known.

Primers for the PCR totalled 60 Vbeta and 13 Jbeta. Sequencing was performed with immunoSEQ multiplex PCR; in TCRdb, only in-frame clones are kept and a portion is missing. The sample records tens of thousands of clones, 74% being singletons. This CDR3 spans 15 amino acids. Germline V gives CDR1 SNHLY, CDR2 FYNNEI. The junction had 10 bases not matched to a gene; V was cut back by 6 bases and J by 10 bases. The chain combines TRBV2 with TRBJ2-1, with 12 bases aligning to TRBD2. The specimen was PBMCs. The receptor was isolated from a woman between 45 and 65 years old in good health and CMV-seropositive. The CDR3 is CASRRSSGRAGEQFF. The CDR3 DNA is TGTGCCAGCAGACGGTCTAGCGGGAGGGCAGGGGAGCAGTTCTTC.